A single sample is the source of the 9 T cell receptor beta chains below, sequenced in a study of graft-versus-host responses after intestinal transplantation. Assay used: immunoSEQ multiplex PCR; TCRdb lists only in-frame clones, some missing. There are 100,000 or so clones in the sample; 92% occur only once, and around 0.17% lies in the top ten. Their target antigens are unknown. Sequences were derived from unstimulated CD4+ T cells sorted from spleen or lymph node cells, sampled before intestinal transplant. These receptor sequences come from a human donor who received an intestinal transplant.

The rearrangement joins TRBV28 to TRBJ1-5, with a weak D call TRBD1 (6 bases). This CDR3 comprises 14 residues. Per the germline V gene, CDR1 is MDHEN and CDR2 is SYDVKM. Trimming removed 5 bases at V and 6 bases at J, with 14 bases between. The CDR3 region is CASSLQGNSQPQHF. CDR3 bases: TGTGCCAGCAGTCTACAGGGAAACAGTCAGCCCCAGCATTTT.

This chain joins TRBV30 and TRBJ2-3, with 7 positions matching TRBD1. From germline, CDR1 is GTSNPN and CDR2 SVGIG (reference sequence). J gave up 3 bases and V 6 bases, and 9 bases lay outside the gene matches. This CDR3 is built from 14 residues. The DNA for the CDR3 is TGTGCCTGTCGGACAGGCCCATATACAGATACGCAGTATTTT. Translating it yields CACRTGPYTDTQYF.

This clone has only a few counts. This chain uses TRBV18 with TRBJ1-4; maybe TRBD1 (6 bases). V was clipped by 1 base and J by 8 bases, with 11 bases between them. The CDR3 sequence is 14 residues long. Germline loops: CDR1 KGHSH, CDR2 LQKENI. In nucleotides, the CDR3 is TGTGCCAGCTCACCACGGGGGCGCAGGGAAAAACTGTTTTTT. Protein sequence: CASSPRGRREKLFF. The complete variable domain, with remaining parts taken from reference TRBV18 and TRBJ1-4, reads NAGVMQNPRHLVRRRGQEARLRCSPMKGHSHVYWYRQLPEEGLKFMVYLQKENIIDESGMPKERFSAEFPKEGPSILRIQQVVRGDSAAYFCASSPRGRREKLFFGSGTQLSVL.

This chain links TRBV7-9 with TRBJ2-1; 14 bases match TRBD2. The CDR3 runs 15 residues. V gave up 5 bases and J gave up 9 bases; unmatched junction bases: 6. Germline V gives CDR1 SEHNR, CDR2 FQNEAQ (reference sequence). CDR3 nucleotide sequence: TGTGCCAGCAGCAAGGGACTAGCGGGAGCTGTTGAGCAGTTCTTC. Translated, it gives CASSKGLAGAVEQFF. The entire variable domain, with the rest obtained from reference TRBV7-9 and TRBJ2-1, is as follows: DTGVSQNPRHKITKRGQNVTFRCDPISEHNRLYWYRQTLGQGPEFLTYFQNEAQLEKSRLLSDRFSAERPKGSFSTLEIQRTEQGDSAMYLCASSKGLAGAVEQFFGPGTRLTVL.

The chain combines TRBV5-1 with TRBJ2-2; D remains unclear. The CDR3 is 13 amino acids. CDR1 and CDR2 from the germline V gene are SGHRS and YFSETQ. The germline V and J ends were trimmed by 4 bases and 4 bases, with 8 bases remaining between them. CDR3 nucleotide sequence: TGCGCCAGCAGCCCCGACTCCACCGGGGAGCTGTTTTTT. Protein sequence: CASSPDSTGELFF.

This sequence joins TRBV29-1 and TRBJ1-3, with 10 bases lining up with TRBD1. CDR3 length: 14 amino acids. In germline, CDR1 is SQVTM, CDR2 ANQGSEA. V shed 7 bases and J 3 bases; nucleotides not matched to a gene: 6. The CDR3 DNA sequence: TGCAGCGCGACAGGGGGCAGGAGTGGAAACACCATATATTTT. Translation gives CSATGGRSGNTIYF.

The V gene is TRBV27, the J gene TRBJ2-4, with D tentatively TRBD1 (5 bases). V shed 0 bases and J shed 0 bases, with 9 bases lying between them. This CDR3 contains 16 residues. CDR1 is MNHEY and CDR2 is SMNVEV in the germline V gene (reference sequence). The CDR3 is CASSLSLTVAKNIQYF. DNA for the CDR3: TGTGCCAGCAGTTTATCGCTGACAGTAGCCAAAAACATTCAGTACTTC.

This clone has more than one count but fewer than ten. The chain links TRBV10-3 to TRBJ2-7; 7 positions agree with TRBD2. The V gene end was trimmed by 4 bases and the J gene end by 0 bases; junction bases not matched to a gene: 0. CDR3 length: 13 amino acids. Germline loops: CDR1 ENHRY, CDR2 SYGVKD. CDR3 protein: CAISGTSSYEQYF. CDR3 nucleotide sequence: TGTGCCATCAGTGGGACTAGCTCCTACGAGCAGTACTTC.

The chain has TRBV29-1 and TRBJ2-3, with D possibly TRBD1 on 5 matching bases. The ends were cut back, 4 bases at V and 0 bases at J, with 14 bases in the middle. This CDR3 is 15 amino acids long. Germline-derived CDR1 and CDR2 are SQVTM and ANQGSEA. CDR3 nucleotide sequence: TGCAGCGTTGGGGGATACAGGTCGAGCACAGATACGCAGTATTTT. It encodes CSVGGYRSSTDTQYF.